This T cell receptor beta chain was captured by sequencing in a study of T cells after yellow fever vaccination. The CDR3 is 13 amino acids. V dropped 1 base and J dropped 8 bases, with 12 bases sitting between them. TCRdb re-analysed the 5' RACE reads in MiXCR, keeping a single row per CDR3 protein. The repertoire holds hundreds of thousands of distinct CDR3 sequences, roughly a fifth seen once, with roughly an eighth in the top ten. The receptor comes from a man younger than 45 who received the YFV17D yellow fever vaccine. The chain links TRBV12-3 or TRBV12-4 to TRBJ2-7; D is uncertain. Sequences were derived from PBMCs, sampled 15 days after the yellow fever booster vaccination. The CDR3 reads CASSLENGYQQYF. The CDR3 coding sequence is TGTGCCAGCAGTTTAGAGAATGGGTACCAGCAGTACTTC.